This T cell receptor (beta chain) was recovered during a study of cytomegalovirus exposure and HLA in healthy donors. Study-level results: The study designated around 150 TCR beta chains cytomegalovirus-associated. A link between a missense DCLRE1C variant and TCR beta V- and J-gene trimming emerged from a later analysis.

Regarding this clone: Its antigen is unknown.

The CDR3 extends over 17 amino acids. The germline V gene encodes CDR1 LGHNT and CDR2 FRNRAP. The germline V and J ends were trimmed by 2 bases and 0 bases, with 17 bases remaining between them. The PCR was carried out with 60 Vbeta primers and 13 Jbeta primers. Assay: immunoSEQ multiplex PCR; the TCRdb copy retains only in-frame clones and omits some. Of approximately 35,000 clones listed, about 70% were seen once; the top ten hold over 9.5%. The chain links TRBV12-5 to TRBJ2-7, with D perhaps TRBD1 (6 bases). The clonotype originates from a man aged 35 to 55 in good health and CMV-seropositive. Material: PBMCs. CDR3 sequence reads: CASGLTPDRFGSYEQYF. CDR3 in DNA: TGTGCTAGTGGTTTGACCCCGGACAGATTTGGCTCCTACGAGCAGTACTTC.